This T cell receptor beta chain was sequenced in a study of beta chain features in type 1 diabetes. Overall study results and limits: Because the template was cDNA, high-expressing cells might be over-represented.

The isolated RNA, all of it, was reverse transcribed, so expressed TCRB transcripts were what got sequenced. Assay used: immunoSEQ multiplex PCR; TCRdb lists only in-frame clones, some missing. Of around 430,000 clones listed, roughly 30% are singletons. With 1 base removed from V and 4 bases from J, the gap between germline ends came to 16 bases. Germline values: CDR1 SGHDN, CDR2 FVKESK. This CDR3 contains 16 residues. Sorting that relied on CD45RO/CCR7/CD25/CD127/CD95/CD27 yielded CD4+ naive, central memory, regulatory and stem cell-like memory cells. Points on this clone: What it recognizes is unknown.

This TCR was sampled from a young man in good health. This rearrangement joins TRBV14 to TRBJ1-2; the D is unclear. The sequenced sample consisted of naive CD4+ T cells from blood. CDR3 nucleotides: TGTGCCAGCAGCCAAGTCGTGGGCCCGGCCGTCTATGGCTACACCTTC. This translates into CASSQVVGPAVYGYTF.